This TCR beta chain originates from a study of regulatory and conventional T cells in RAG deficiency (dated by TCRdb to about 2017). Background on the whole study: To compare the diversity and composition of the repertoires of Treg, conventional CD4+ and CD8+ T cells between RAG-deficient patients and healthy controls, the study applied high-throughput TCR beta sequencing.

Before genomic DNA was extracted, conventional CD4+ T cells were isolated from blood as CD25-low CD127-high cells. Eight or nine healthy control donors were used as the comparison group for repertoire analyses. Preparation of the library involved the immunoSEQ multiplex PCR assay. Rearranged TCR beta chain products were amplified from genomic DNA of sorted T-cell subsets and sequenced. As for the original processing: Shannon entropy and Simpson indices were used to measure the diversity of productive TCR beta rearrangements in each repertoire. To assess clonal expansion, the frequencies of the 100 most abundant productive TCR beta clonotypes were added up as a share of total reads. The TRB repertoires were scored with a self-reactivity index that is based on amino acid usage at CDR3beta positions 6 and 7. Two-way ANOVA was used for repertoire analyses, while Student t or Mann-Whitney tests were used for flow cytometric analyses. The clones in this table, taken by TCRdb from immuneACCESS, are in-frame only. Not every clone is retained; where verified, under half of the shortfall comes from an unresolved V gene, and the cause of the rest is unknown. D and trimming come from the DNA, and the V and J calls and clone size come from that table. The sample contains more than 35,000 clones, 75% to 90% of them found a single time. The ten largest clones capture 0.4% to 0.55% of the sample.

This clone was counted between two and nine times. What this receptor recognizes is not known. One base away there is no much larger clone; base qualities are not given. Results and caveats for the whole study, not just this receptor: Some T-cell subset analyses were not performed for some subjects. RAG-deficient patients showed markedly lower Shannon entropy and higher Simpson indices than control T-cell subpopulations. Compared with controls, Omenn syndrome and CID/AS patients had approximately 95-fold fewer unique TCR beta sequences in Treg cells, whereas the reduction in the other subsets was 7.5 to 10-fold. All patient T-cell subsets had shorter CDR3 lengths; Omenn syndrome patients showed >80% Treg-Tconv repertoire overlap at nucleotide and amino acid level. Sorted CD25-high CD127-low cells from Omenn syndrome patients may represent peripherally activated cells rather than bona fide Treg cells.

Including the terminal cysteine and phenylalanine, the CDR3 comprises 12 residues. Here the CDR3 DNA is all that survives: 36 bases in frame from base 1. CDR1 and CDR2, per the germline V gene (reference sequence), are LNHDA and SQIVND. V is reduced by 4 bases and J by 5 bases, leaving a spacing of 5 bases between them. The same data also contributed to another study, on regulatory T cells. Per that second paper: The multiplex PCR used 52 forward TRBV primers and 13 reverse TRBJ primers, with assay-based and computational corrections for amplification bias. Repertoires from patients had restricted unique TRB V-J pairs and skewed V and J gene usage, with the strongest effect in regulatory T cells. Between CD3G-deficient patients and healthy controls, the study compared T-cell receptor beta repertoires in sorted regulatory T cells, conventional CD4+ T cells and CD8+ T cells. Ficoll density separation was used to isolate peripheral blood mononuclear cells. Within the immunoSEQ assay, multiplex PCR amplified rearranged TRB loci from genomic DNA. An Illumina HiSeq platform was used to sequence the TRB amplicons. Custom algorithms error-filtered the raw sequences and aligned them to reference gene sequences, after which the immunoSEQ online tools were used for analysis. Productive and nonproductive TRB rearrangement frequencies were evaluated among both unique and total sequences. Prism software was used to run t tests, Mann-Whitney tests or two-way ANOVA for comparisons between groups.

The sample was CD4+ effector T cells sorted from blood. Recombination connected TRBV19 to TRBJ1-4, and possibly TRBD1, on 5 matching bases. The TCR originated in a human donor in good health. The CDR3 protein sequence reads: CASSRGNEKLFF. The bases are TGTGCCAGTAGTAGGGGGAATGAAAAACTGTTTTTT.